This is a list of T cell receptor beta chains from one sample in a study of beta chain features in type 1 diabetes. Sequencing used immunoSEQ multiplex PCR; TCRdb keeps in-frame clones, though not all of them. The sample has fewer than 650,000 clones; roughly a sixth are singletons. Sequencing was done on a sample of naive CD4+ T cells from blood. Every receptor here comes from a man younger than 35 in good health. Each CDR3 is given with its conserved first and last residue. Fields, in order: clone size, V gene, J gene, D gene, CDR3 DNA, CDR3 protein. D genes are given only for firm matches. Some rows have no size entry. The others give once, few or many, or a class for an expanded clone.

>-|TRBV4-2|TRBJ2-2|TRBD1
TGTGCCAGCAGCCGCATGACAGGGGACACCGGGGAGCTGTTTTTT
CASSRMTGDTGELFF
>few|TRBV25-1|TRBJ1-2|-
TGTGCCAGCAGTCAGGGGTTCCGTGGCTACACCTTC
CASSQGFRGYTF
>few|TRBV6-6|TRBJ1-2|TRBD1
TGTGCCAGCAGTTACCAGACAGGGTATTTGAGCTACACCTTC
CASSYQTGYLSYTF
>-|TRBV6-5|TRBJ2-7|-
TGTGCCAGCAGTTACCTGGGGGAAAGCTACGAGCAGTACTTC
CASSYLGESYEQYF
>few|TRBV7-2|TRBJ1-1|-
TGTGCCAGCAGCTTAGTAATCGGGAACACTGAAGCTTTCTTT
CASSLVIGNTEAFF
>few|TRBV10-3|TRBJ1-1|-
TGTGCCATCAGCCTAGGGACGGTCAAAAGGAACACTGAAGCTTTCTTT
CAISLGTVKRNTEAFF
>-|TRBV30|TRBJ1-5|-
TGTGCCTGGAGTGTACCGGGGCAGCCCCAGCATTTT
CAWSVPGQPQHF
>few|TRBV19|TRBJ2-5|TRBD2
TGTGCCAGTAGTATGGCAGGGATGGGAGGGGAGACCCAGTACTTC
CASSMAGMGGETQYF
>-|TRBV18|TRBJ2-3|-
TGTGCCAGCTCAGAGCAACCGGGCAACGTTAGGGATACGCAGTATTTT
CASSEQPGNVRDTQYF
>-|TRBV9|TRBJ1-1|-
TGTGCCAGCAGCGTAGCAGGGCACACTGAAGCTTTCTTT
CASSVAGHTEAFF
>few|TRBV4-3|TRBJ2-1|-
TGCGCCAGCAGCCAAGATATCGGCGGGACAATGCAGTTCTTC
CASSQDIGGTMQFF
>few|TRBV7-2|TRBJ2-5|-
TGTGCCAGCAGCCCGGGGGACGCTCAAGAGACCCAGTACTTC
CASSPGDAQETQYF
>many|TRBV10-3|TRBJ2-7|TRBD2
TGTGCCATCAGTGTTAGCGGGGACGGCGCCGAGCAGTACTTC
CAISVSGDGAEQYF
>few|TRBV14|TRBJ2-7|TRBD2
TGTGCCAGCAGCCAAGTAGCGGGGGGGGCCTACGAGCAGTACTTC
CASSQVAGGAYEQYF
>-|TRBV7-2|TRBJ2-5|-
TGTGCCAGCAGCTTATCTCTTCTGTGGAGGCTCCAAGAGACCCAGTACTTC
CASSLSLLWRLQETQYF
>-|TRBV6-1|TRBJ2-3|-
TGTGCCAGCAGTGTCTTCAATTGGACTAAGGTGTTCACAGATACGCAGTATTTT
CASSVFNWTKVFTDTQYF
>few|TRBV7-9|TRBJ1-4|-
TGTGCCAGCAGCTTAAGCCCGGATGAAAAACTGTTTTTT
CASSLSPDEKLFF
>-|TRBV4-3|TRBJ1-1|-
TGCGCCAGCAGCCAAGAACAGGGGAACACTGAAGCTTTCTTT
CASSQEQGNTEAFF
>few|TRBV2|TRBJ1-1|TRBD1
TGTGCCAGCAGTGAGCTGACAGGGAGGGCTGAAGCTTTCTTT
CASSELTGRAEAFF
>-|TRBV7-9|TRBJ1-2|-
TGTGCCAGCAGCCAGGACTTACTAGGAGGGGGCTACACCTTC
CASSQDLLGGGYTF
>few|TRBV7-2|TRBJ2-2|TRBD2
TGTGCCAGCAGCACGGTAGCGGGAAAGACCGGGGAGCTGTTTTTT
CASSTVAGKTGELFF
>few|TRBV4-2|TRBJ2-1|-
TGTGCCAGCAGCCGGGAGCGGTGGTCCTACAATGAGCAGTTCTTC
CASSRERWSYNEQFF
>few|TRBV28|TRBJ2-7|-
TGTGCCAGCAGTCCCGTCGGCAAGCAGTACTTC
CASSPVGKQYF
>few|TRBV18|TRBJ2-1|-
TGTGCCAGCTCACCAGATTGGGCAGGCCCAAACAATGAGCAGTTCTTC
CASSPDWAGPNNEQFF
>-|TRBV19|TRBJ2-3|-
TGTGCCAGCTCGGACTCAGACACAGATACGCAGTATTTT
CASSDSDTDTQYF